This T cell receptor (beta chain) was captured by sequencing in a study of PD-1 blockade in mismatch repair-deficient tumors. Trimming took 2 bases from V and 3 from J, leaving 13 bases between them. Germline CDR1 KGHSH, CDR2 LQKENI. This CDR3 comprises 15 residues. TCRs were sequenced from a few patients responding to pembrolizumab. The method was immunoSEQ multiplex PCR; TCRdb's version includes in-frame clones alone and lacks a portion of them. The data show 25,000 to 30,000 clones, less than 85% seen once. This sample comprised PBMCs, obtained before pembrolizumab treatment. The chain joins TRBV18 to TRBJ1-2, with D hard to call. This TCR was sampled from an adult with mismatch repair-deficient cancer. The CDR3 loop reads CASSPSQRDYYGYTF. As DNA, the CDR3 is TGTGCCAGCTCACCATCCCAACGAGACTACTATGGCTACACCTTC.